These 24 T cell receptor beta chains were sequenced from one sample in a study of OX40 agonist ivuxolimab in advanced cancers. Profiling relied on immunoSEQ multiplex PCR, and the TCRdb table lists in-frame clones only, not all of them. The table includes tens of thousands of clones, 80% to 95% detected once. The sequences come from CD4+ or CD8+ T cells sorted from blood, collected in a trial of the OX40 agonist ivuxolimab. All receptors derive from an adult with an advanced solid tumor such as melanoma, head and neck, liver or kidney cancer.

CDR3 in amino acids: CASSLMASSFADTQYF. CDR3 DNA sequence: TGTGCCAGCAGCTTAATGGCCTCTTCCTTCGCAGATACGCAGTATTTT. V usage is TRBV7-2 and J usage is TRBJ2-3, with no clear D. Trimming shortened V by 2 bases and J by 4 bases, and 16 bases separated the two germline ends. CDR1 and CDR2 (germline): SGHTA, FQGNSA. The CDR3 is 16 residues long. The variable domain in full, completed from reference TRBV7-2 and TRBJ2-3, reads GAGVSQSPSNKVTEKGKDVELRCDPISGHTALYWYRQSLGQGLEFLIYFQGNSAPDKSGLPSDRFSAERTGGSVSTLTIQRTQQEDSAVYLCASSLMASSFADTQYFGPGTRLTVL.

The chain recombines TRBV9 with TRBJ2-7, with 10 bases that match TRBD2. Germline assignment: CDR1 SGDLS and CDR2 YYNGEE. Trimming took 4 bases from V and 0 from J; bases not matched to a gene: 7. The CDR3 is 16 residues long. The CDR3 spells CASSPSSGRSSYEQYF. CDR3 nucleotide sequence: TGTGCCAGCAGCCCTTCTAGCGGGAGAAGCTCCTACGAGCAGTACTTC. Drawing the rest from reference TRBV9 and TRBJ2-7, the complete variable domain is DSGVTQTPKHLITATGQRVTLRCSPRSGDLSVYWYQQSLDQGLQFLIQYYNGEERAKGNILERFSAQQFPDLHSELNLSSLELGDSALYFCASSPSSGRSSYEQYFGPGTRLTVT.

V is TRBV5-1 and J is TRBJ1-1; D is ambiguous. The germline V gene encodes CDR1 SGHRS and CDR2 YFSETQ. Trimming took off 5 bases at V and 1 base at J, with 9 bases between the two ends. The CDR3 has 13 residues. CDR3: CASSSLENTEAFF. For the CDR3, the DNA is TGCGCCAGCAGTTCACTGGAGAACACTGAAGCTTTCTTT.

The chain combines TRBV13 with TRBJ2-2; D is tentatively TRBD1 or TRBD2 (5 bases each). The CDR3 runs 15 residues. Trimming stripped 5 bases from V and 1 base from J, with 11 bases between. The germline V gene encodes CDR1 PRHDT and CDR2 FYEKMQ (reference sequence). CDR3 coding DNA: TGTGCCAGCAGCGGCCGGGACGGGAACACCGGGGAGCTGTTTTTT. Translation: CASSGRDGNTGELFF.

This clone has only one observation. The genes are TRBV19 and TRBJ1-2; D unresolved. Looked up from germline, CDR1 is LNHDA and CDR2 is SQIVND (reference sequence). Deletions cut 5 bases from V and 4 bases from J, with 14 bases between. This CDR3 region has 14 residues. The CDR3 nucleotides read TGTGCCAGTAGTTTCGAGTCGGGTGGCTATGGCTACACCTTC. Translating gives CASSFESGGYGYTF.

This sequence joins TRBV2 and TRBJ1-1, with unresolved D. The germline CDR1 and CDR2 sequences are SNHLY and FYNNEI. With 4 bases removed from V and 2 bases from J, the gap between germline ends came to 8 bases. This CDR3 contains 13 residues. CDR3 sequence: CASSGKTNTEAFF. DNA for the CDR3: TGTGCCAGCAGTGGAAAAACAAACACTGAAGCTTTCTTT.

This clone was recorded only once. The rearrangement joins TRBV28 to TRBJ1-4; D remains ambiguous. CDR1 MDHEN and CDR2 SYDVKM come from the germline V gene. Deletions cut 5 bases from V and 0 bases from J, with 19 bases between. This CDR3 comprises 18 residues. The DNA of the CDR3 is TGTGCCAGCAGTCGTCGACGGATAGGTTTGTCAACTAATGAAAAACTGTTTTTT. This gives the protein CASSRRRIGLSTNEKLFF.

This chain connects TRBV5-4 to TRBJ2-3; D remains unclear. CDR3 size: 15 residues. Trimming shortened V by 1 base and J by 5 bases, and 14 bases separated the two germline ends. Germline V gene sequence: CDR1 SGHNT, CDR2 YYREEE (reference sequence). This CDR3 reads CASSLTSRTGDTQYF. In nucleotides, the CDR3 is TGTGCCAGCAGCTTGACGTCGCGGACCGGAGATACGCAGTATTTT.

This rearrangement joins TRBV28 to TRBJ2-3; 7 nucleotides align to TRBD2. This CDR3 has 15 residues. The germline CDR1 and CDR2 sequences are MDHEN and SYDVKM. The trim removed 5 bases at V and 3 bases at J, leaving 8 bases unmatched. The CDR3 DNA is TGTGCCAGCAGTCGCGGGACTACGAGGACAGATACGCAGTATTTT. Encoded protein: CASSRGTTRTDTQYF. The full variable domain, with the rest looked up from reference TRBV28 and TRBJ2-3, is DVKVTQSSRYLVKRTGEKVFLECVQDMDHENMFWYRQDPGLGLRLIYFSYDVKMKEKGDIPEGYSVSREKKERFSLILESASTNQTSMYLCASSRGTTRTDTQYFGPGTRLTVL.

This clone was counted a single time. This sequence joins TRBV29-1 and TRBJ1-1; D possibly corresponds to TRBD1 (5 bases). The germline V and J ends were trimmed by 3 bases and 10 bases, with 9 bases remaining between them. Germline CDR1 reads SQVTM; CDR2 reads ANQGSEA. This CDR3 spans 10 amino acids. The CDR3 spells CSVDAGIAFF. CDR3 sequence (DNA): TGCAGCGTTGACGCAGGGATAGCTTTCTTT.

This clone occurred a few times. This chain uses TRBV19 with TRBJ2-7; D not certain. Germline V gives CDR1 LNHDA, CDR2 SQIVND (reference sequence). CDR3 length: 13 amino acids. V was clipped by 3 bases and J by 6 bases, with 12 bases between them. The CDR3 coding sequence is TGTGCCAGTAGTATGACCCCCATTGGCGAGCAGTACTTC. Translating it yields CASSMTPIGEQYF. The variable domain in full, with the rest retrieved from reference TRBV19 and TRBJ2-7, is DGGITQSPKYLFRKEGQNVTLSCEQNLNHDAMYWYRQDPGQGLRLIYYSQIVNDFQKGDIAEGYSVSREKKESFPLTVTSAQKNPTAFYLCASSMTPIGEQYFGPGTRLTVT.

The V call is TRBV28, the J call TRBJ2-7, with D possibly TRBD1 on 6 matching bases. Germline V lookup: CDR1 MDHEN, CDR2 SYDVKM. Trimming left V 5 bases short and J 2 bases short, with 13 bases between. The CDR3 is 14 residues long. DNA of the CDR3: TGTGCCAGCAGTCTTACGGGACAAGCCTACGAGCAGTACTTC. It specifies CASSLTGQAYEQYF.

The V call is TRBV29-1, the J call TRBJ2-3, with D uncertain. Trimming pared 4 bases from V and 6 bases from J, leaving 8 bases between. The CDR3 is 11 residues long. Looked up from germline, CDR1 is SQVTM and CDR2 is ANQGSEA. Here the CDR3 DNA reads TGCAGCGTTGGGAGAATGGATACGCAGTATTTT. It translates to CSVGRMDTQYF.

This clone was recorded a few times. V and J are TRBV6-5 and TRBJ2-1; D tentatively fits TRBD1 or TRBD2 (5 bases each). The V and J ends lost 5 bases and 8 bases respectively, with 16 bases between them. CDR1 MNHEY and CDR2 SVGAGI come from the germline V gene. The CDR3 has 14 residues. The CDR3 is CASSPLIGAHEQFF. The CDR3 DNA reads TGTGCCAGCAGTCCCCTCATCGGGGCCCATGAGCAGTTCTTC.

The chain couples TRBV9 to TRBJ2-1, with unresolved D. CDR3 size: 12 residues. With 0 bases removed from V and 8 bases from J, the gap between germline ends came to 6 bases. Germline CDR1 SGDLS, CDR2 YYNGEE. This CDR3 reads CASSVGNDEQFF. CDR3 coding DNA: TGTGCCAGCAGCGTAGGTAACGATGAGCAGTTCTTC.

The V and J genes are TRBV6-1 and TRBJ1-2; tentative D call: TRBD1 (5 bases). The CDR3 contains 13 residues. From germline, CDR1 is MNHNS and CDR2 SASEGT. Trimming cost V 6 bases and J 4 bases, with 12 bases left between them. The CDR3 nucleotides are TGTGCCAGCAGCGAGGGGCAGGGCTATGGCTACACCTTC. Translated, it gives CASSEGQGYGYTF.

The chain carries TRBV7-9 and TRBJ2-7; D not resolved. The CDR3 is made up of 16 amino acids. Germline values: CDR1 SEHNR, CDR2 FQNEAQ (reference sequence). The V end lost 3 bases, the J end lost 3 bases, and 18 bases lay between the germline ends. The CDR3 coding sequence is TGTGCCAGCAGCTTGTTTAGTACGGATTGGGTCTACGAGCAGTACTTC. Protein product: CASSLFSTDWVYEQYF.

This chain links TRBV4-1 with TRBJ2-1; 8 nucleotides line up with TRBD2. CDR3 length: 16 residues. Per the germline V gene, CDR1 is MGHRA and CDR2 is YSYEKL. The V and J ends lost 0 bases and 1 base, in that order; junction bases with no gene match: 2. The CDR3 protein is CASSQDTSGSYNEQFF. Written as DNA, the CDR3 is TGCGCCAGCAGCCAAGATACTAGCGGTTCCTACAATGAGCAGTTCTTC.

The chain is built from TRBV6-5 and TRBJ2-5; 10 bases match TRBD1. Germline CDR1 is MNHEY and CDR2 is SVGAGI. The CDR3 is 16 residues long. V lost 0 bases to trimming and J lost 5 bases; unmatched junction nucleotides: 6. The CDR3 loop reads CASSYSGTGEGETQYF. CDR3 bases: TGTGCCAGCAGTTACTCGGGGACAGGGGAGGGGGAGACCCAGTACTTC.

Here the CDR3 DNA reads TGCGCCAGCAGCCAAGTTGTGGGTCCTGGAGAGACCCAGTACTTC. Protein product: CASSQVVGPGETQYF. The rearrangement uses TRBV4-1 and TRBJ2-5, with D uncertain. V gave up 1 base and J gave up 4 bases, with 13 bases separating them. Germline V gene sequence: CDR1 MGHRA, CDR2 YSYEKL. CDR3 length equals 15 residues.

This clone was detected only once. The CDR3: CASSLSPGQGAWWGKYF. The DNA for the CDR3 is TGTGCCAGCAGTTTATCCCCCGGACAGGGGGCGTGGTGGGGGAAATATTTT. This rearrangement joins TRBV28 to TRBJ1-3; the match to TRBD1 covers 11 bases. Per germline, CDR1 MDHEN and CDR2 SYDVKM. Trimming at V came to 1 base and at J to 15 bases, leaving 17 bases not matched to a gene. The length of the CDR3 is 17 residues.

The chain is built from TRBV7-2 and TRBJ1-2; D is ambiguous. In germline, CDR1 is SGHTA, CDR2 FQGNSA. The CDR3 extends over 13 amino acids. V was cut by 2 bases and J by 5 bases, with 9 bases left in between. This CDR3 is CASSLSTSYGYTF. CDR3 nucleotides: TGTGCCAGCAGCTTAAGCACCTCATATGGCTACACCTTC.

As regards this clone: Other DNA sequences from this sample encode an identical CDR3 as well. The V call is TRBV27, the J call TRBJ2-7; D ambiguous. Between the trimmed V and J ends, which lost 6 bases and 3 bases, there was a span of 15 bases. Germline CDR1 MNHEY, CDR2 SMNVEV (reference sequence). This CDR3 is built from 14 residues. The CDR3 loop reads CASRVGPFVYEQYF. Here the CDR3 DNA reads TGTGCCAGCAGGGTCGGGCCCTTTGTCTACGAGCAGTACTTC.

This rearrangement joins TRBV27 to TRBJ2-5; possible D gene TRBD2, 5 bases. The V gene lost 7 bases and the J gene lost 7 bases, with 7 bases spanning the gap. Germline CDR1 MNHEY, CDR2 SMNVEV (reference sequence). The CDR3 runs to 10 residues. The CDR3 reads CASTRGTQYF. The CDR3 DNA sequence: TGTGCCAGCACCCGGGGGACCCAGTACTTC.